This T cell receptor (beta chain) was sequenced for a study of T-cell reconstitution after alpha-beta-depleted transplantation in children. Per the germline V gene, CDR1 is DFQATT and CDR2 is SNEGSKA (reference sequence). This CDR3 is 15 amino acids long. The V gene lost 8 bases and the J gene lost 0 bases, with 18 bases spanning the gap. For TCRbeta, the library was prepared with unique molecular identifiers. Each CDR3 protein gets one entry after TCRdb re-called the PCR reads with MiXCR. The sample consists of approximately 980,000 distinct CDR3 sequences, about 31% of them appearing once. Study findings and constraints: Alpha-beta T cells present about two months after transplant were reported to originate from several hundred expanded graft clones. Newly made T cells mostly supplied T-cell counts and diversity one year after transplant.

This clonotype occurred a few times. What it binds is not known. The receptor was derived from a boy under two years old who had a stem cell transplant for SCID, so the T cells may come from the graft donor. Sequenced here: PBMCs, mostly from graft donor cells, sampled 360 days after TCRalphabeta/CD19-depleted stem cell transplant. This rearrangement joins TRBV20-1 to TRBJ2-3; D is perhaps TRBD2 (6 bases). The CDR3 reads CSTTGLIASTDTQYF. CDR3 in DNA: TGCAGTACCACGGGACTTATTGCTAGCACAGATACGCAGTATTTT.